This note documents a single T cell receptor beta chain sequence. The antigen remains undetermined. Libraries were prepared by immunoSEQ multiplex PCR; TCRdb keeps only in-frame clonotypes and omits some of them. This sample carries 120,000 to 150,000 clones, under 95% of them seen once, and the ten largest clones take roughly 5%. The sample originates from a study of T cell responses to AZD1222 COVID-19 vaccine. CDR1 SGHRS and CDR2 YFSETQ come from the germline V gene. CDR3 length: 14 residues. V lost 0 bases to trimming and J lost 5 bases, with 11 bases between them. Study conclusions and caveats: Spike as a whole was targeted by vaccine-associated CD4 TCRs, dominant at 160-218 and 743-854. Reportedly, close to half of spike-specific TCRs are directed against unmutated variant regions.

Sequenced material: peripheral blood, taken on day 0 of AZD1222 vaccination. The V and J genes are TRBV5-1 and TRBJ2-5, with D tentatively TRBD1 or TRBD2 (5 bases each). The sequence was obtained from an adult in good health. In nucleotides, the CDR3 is TGCGCCAGCAGCTTGGTGGGGACCGGGGAGACCCAGTACTTC. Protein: CASSLVGTGETQYF.